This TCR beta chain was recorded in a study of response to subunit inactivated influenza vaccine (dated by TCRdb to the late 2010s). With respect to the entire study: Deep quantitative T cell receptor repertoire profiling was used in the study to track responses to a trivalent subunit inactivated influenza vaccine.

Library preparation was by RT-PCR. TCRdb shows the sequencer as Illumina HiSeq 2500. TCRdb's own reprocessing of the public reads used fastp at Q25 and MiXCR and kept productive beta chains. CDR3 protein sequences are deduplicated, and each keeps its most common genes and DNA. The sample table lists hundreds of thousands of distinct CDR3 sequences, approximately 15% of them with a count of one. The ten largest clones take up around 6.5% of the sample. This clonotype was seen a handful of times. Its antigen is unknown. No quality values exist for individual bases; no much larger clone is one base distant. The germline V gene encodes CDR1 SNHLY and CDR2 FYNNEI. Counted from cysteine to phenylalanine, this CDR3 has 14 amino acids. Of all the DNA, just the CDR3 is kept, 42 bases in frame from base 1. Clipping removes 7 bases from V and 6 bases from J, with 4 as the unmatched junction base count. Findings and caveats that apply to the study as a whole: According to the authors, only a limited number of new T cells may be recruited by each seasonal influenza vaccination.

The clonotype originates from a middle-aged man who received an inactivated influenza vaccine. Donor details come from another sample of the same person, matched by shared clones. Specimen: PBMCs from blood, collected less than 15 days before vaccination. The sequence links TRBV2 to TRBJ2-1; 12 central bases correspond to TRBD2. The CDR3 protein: CASIGLAGSNEQFF. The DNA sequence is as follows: TGTGCCAGCATCGGACTAGCGGGGAGCAATGAGCAGTTCTTC.